These 29 T cell receptor beta chains were sequenced from one sample in a study of cytomegalovirus exposure and HLA in healthy donors (dated by TCRdb to the late 2010s). Library preparation was by the immunoSEQ multiplex PCR assay. TCRdb mirrors the immuneACCESS table, restricted to in-frame sequences. Some clones are absent from its copies; in checked studies, under half trace to an unresolved V gene, and the reason for the others is unknown. Counted in this sample were roughly 200,000 clones; approximately 86% of them appeared once. The leading ten clones occupy 7.2% of the sample. Sequencing was carried out using PBMCs. These receptors all come from a man aged 30 to 39 in good health and CMV-seropositive.

This rearrangement joins TRBV2 to TRBJ2-1; D ambiguous. There are 16 residues in the CDR3. Trimming removed 3 bases from V and 0 bases from J, with 12 bases in between. Germline V CDR1 and CDR2: SNHLY, FYNNEI. The DNA of the CDR3 is TGTGCCAGCAGTGACTTCTTGGCAAGCTCCTACAATGAGCAGTTCTTC. This encodes CASSDFLASSYNEQFF.

The chain combines TRBV4-1 with TRBJ2-4, with 7 bases identical to TRBD1. Germline CDR1 is MGHRA and CDR2 is YSYEKL. V shed 4 bases and J 0 bases; nucleotides not matched to a gene: 12. CDR3 size: 18 residues. The CDR3 loop is CASSPSGSGTVAKNIQYF. DNA for the CDR3: TGCGCCAGCAGCCCGTCAGGTTCCGGGACAGTAGCCAAAAACATTCAGTACTTC.

DNA of the CDR3: TGTGCCAGCAGCTTAGGCGACAGGGGAGGGGCTAGCACAGATACGCAGTATTTT. This translates into CASSLGDRGGASTDTQYF. The V gene is TRBV11-3, the J gene TRBJ2-3; D perhaps matches TRBD1 (8 bases). CDR1 and CDR2 (germline): SGHNT, YENEEA. This CDR3 region has 18 residues. Trimming left V 1 base short and J 0 bases short, with 17 bases between.

This clone was seen just once. The chain combines TRBV4-3 with TRBJ1-3, with D hard to call. The CDR3 runs to 16 residues. Germline-derived CDR1 and CDR2 are LGHNA and YSLEER. Deletions cut 0 bases from V and 3 bases from J, with 12 bases between. The CDR3 DNA follows: TGCGCCAGCAGCCAAGAAATTCGGAGGGTTGGAAACACCATATATTTT. Its translation is CASSQEIRRVGNTIYF.

The J gene is TRBJ2-3, the V gene TRBV27, with D possibly TRBD2 on 7 matching bases. Trimming left V 4 bases short and J 10 bases short, with 12 bases between. Germline V gene sequence: CDR1 MNHEY, CDR2 SMNVEV (reference sequence). The CDR3 consists of 12 residues. The CDR3 protein is CASSSGGGSQYF. The CDR3 coding sequence is TGTGCCAGCAGTTCGGGGGGCGGGTCGCAGTATTTT.

This clone was counted between two and nine times. The CDR3 coding sequence is TGTGCCAGCAGCCTCCAGGTGGGGCAGCCCCAGCATTTT. Its translation is CASSLQVGQPQHF. The rearrangement uses TRBV9 and TRBJ1-5; D gene uncertain. V dropped 4 bases and J dropped 7 bases, with 12 bases sitting between them. The CDR3 spans 13 residues. The germline CDR1 and CDR2 sequences are SGDLS and YYNGEE.

The chain links TRBV6-5 to TRBJ1-5, with D possibly being TRBD1 (6 bases). The CDR3 has 13 residues. V dropped 8 bases and J dropped 6 bases, with 14 bases sitting between them. CDR1 is MNHEY, CDR2 SVGAGI, per germline. As DNA, the CDR3 is TGTGCCAGCGGAACAGGGAACGCTCAGCCCCAGCATTTT. This sequence encodes CASGTGNAQPQHF.

This chain links TRBV11-3 with TRBJ2-2; D gene unclear. This CDR3 is 15 amino acids long. Germline V gene sequence: CDR1 SGHNT, CDR2 YENEEA. The V end lost 1 base, the J end lost 1 base, and 7 bases lay between the germline ends. The CDR3, as DNA: TGTGCCAGCAGCTTAGGCGGCGGGAACACCGGGGAGCTGTTTTTT. Translation: CASSLGGGNTGELFF.

The chain has TRBV27 and TRBJ1-5; D call uncertain. Germline V gene data show CDR1 as MNHEY and CDR2 as SMNVEV (reference sequence). V was trimmed by 5 bases and J by 7 bases, leaving 18 bases between them. There are 15 residues in the CDR3. The CDR3 DNA sequence: TGTGCCAGCAGTCCCAGGATAGGGTTCGGGCAGCCCCAGCATTTT. Its protein product is CASSPRIGFGQPQHF.

This sequence joins TRBV5-6 and TRBJ1-1; D might be TRBD1 (5 bases). Germline V gene data show CDR1 as SGHDT and CDR2 as YYEEEE. The CDR3 length is 15 residues. Trimming removed 1 base from V and 2 bases from J, with 12 bases in between. Here the CDR3 reads CASSLFLRGNTEAFF. For the CDR3, the DNA is TGTGCCAGCAGCTTGTTCCTGAGGGGAAACACTGAAGCTTTCTTT.

The chain carries TRBV5-6 and TRBJ2-7, with D perhaps TRBD2 (5 bases). V lost 1 base and J lost 7, with 18 bases in between. CDR3 length equals 15 residues. Germline loops: CDR1 SGHDT, CDR2 YYEEEE. CDR3 nucleotide sequence: TGTGCCAGCAGCTTGTATGGTGCCAGGACGGGGGAGCAGTACTTC. Its protein product is CASSLYGARTGEQYF.

The CDR3 protein is CASSQYELLTGTANNYGYTF. DNA for the CDR3: TGTGCCAGCAGCCAATATGAGTTGCTAACCGGGACGGCGAATAACTATGGCTACACCTTC. The rearrangement uses TRBV14 and TRBJ1-2; D possibly corresponds to TRBD1 (5 bases). Trimming took 2 bases from V and 1 from J, leaving 26 bases between them. The V gene's germline CDR1 is SGHDN and CDR2 FVKESK. The CDR3 is 20 amino acids.

This rearrangement joins TRBV6-5 to TRBJ1-4; D is unclear. This CDR3 contains 14 residues. V lost 5 bases, J lost 8 bases, and 15 bases lay in between. From germline, CDR1 is MNHEY and CDR2 SVGAGI. The CDR3 sequence: CASSPDRGKEKLFF. DNA for the CDR3: TGTGCCAGCAGTCCGGACCGGGGAAAAGAAAAACTGTTTTTT.

The chain has TRBV9 and TRBJ1-1, with 7 bases identical to TRBD1. CDR1 and CDR2 from the germline V gene are SGDLS and YYNGEE. CDR3 length: 16 residues. V dropped 0 bases and J dropped 0; count of bases not matched to a gene: 5. CDR3 sequence reads: CASSVGAGGMNTEAFF. CDR3 coding DNA: TGTGCCAGCAGCGTAGGGGCAGGGGGAATGAACACTGAAGCTTTCTTT.

This chain connects TRBV30 to TRBJ1-2; D perhaps matches TRBD1 (6 bases). The CDR3 is 14 residues long. V was cut by 1 base and J by 4 bases, with 13 bases left in between. Germline assignment: CDR1 GTSNPN and CDR2 SVGIG (reference sequence). The CDR3 sequence is CAWSGGAGAYGYTF. Here the CDR3 DNA reads TGTGCCTGGAGTGGAGGAGCAGGGGCCTATGGCTACACCTTC.

The CDR3 DNA sequence: TGTGCCAGCAGCGACTACAGGGGGGGCACAGATACGCAGTATTTT. Protein: CASSDYRGGTDTQYF. This chain connects TRBV11-3 to TRBJ2-3; 8 positions agree with TRBD1. Germline CDR1 is SGHNT and CDR2 is YENEEA. The CDR3 has 15 amino acids. The ends lost 5 bases at V and 1 base at J; junction bases unmatched: 5.

V usage is TRBV5-4 and J usage is TRBJ2-5; D is uncertain. CDR3 size: 15 residues. Germline V gene data show CDR1 as SGHNT and CDR2 as YYREEE (reference sequence). The V and J ends lost 4 bases and 4 bases respectively, with 17 bases between them. CDR3 nucleotides: TGTGCCAGCAGCCTACAAGGAAATTGGGGAGAGACCCAGTACTTC. Its translation: CASSLQGNWGETQYF.

This clone has more than one count but fewer than ten. This chain links TRBV6-5 with TRBJ2-7; the D is unclear. The CDR3 is made up of 13 amino acids. The ends were cut back, 6 bases at V and 2 bases at J, with 11 bases in the middle. Germline V gene data show CDR1 as MNHEY and CDR2 as SVGAGI. The CDR3, as DNA: TGTGCCAGCAGGCTCGTAGGGACCTACGAGCAGTACTTC. It encodes CASRLVGTYEQYF.

The rearrangement joins TRBV7-9 to TRBJ2-1, with 10 bases identical to TRBD1. The CDR3 is made up of 15 amino acids. V shed 6 bases, J shed 6 bases, and the junction held 8 bases outside the gene matches. Germline values: CDR1 SEHNR, CDR2 FQNEAQ (reference sequence). The CDR3 region is CASRPPGQGTNEQFF. CDR3 sequence (DNA): TGTGCCAGCAGACCTCCGGGACAGGGGACCAATGAGCAGTTCTTC.

This clone was counted a single time. The CDR3 DNA sequence: TGTGCCAGCAGCTATCTGGGGGGGCCAGCCCAGCATTTT. It yields the protein CASSYLGGPAQHF. This chain joins TRBV2 and TRBJ1-5; possible D gene TRBD1, 6 bases. Germline loops: CDR1 SNHLY, CDR2 FYNNEI. V gave up 6 bases and J gave up 11 bases, with 17 bases separating them. This CDR3 comprises 13 residues.

This chain joins TRBV28 and TRBJ2-1, with D tentatively TRBD2 (6 bases). The CDR3 sequence is 14 residues long. Trimming stripped 5 bases from V and 6 bases from J, with 14 bases between. The V gene's germline CDR1 is MDHEN and CDR2 SYDVKM. DNA for the CDR3: TGTGCCAGCAGTCCTCAGGACTATGCCAATGAGCAGTTCTTC. Its protein is CASSPQDYANEQFF.

This clone was found once. The J gene is TRBJ2-7, the V gene TRBV25-1; tentatively, D is TRBD1 or TRBD2 (5 bases each). From germline, CDR1 is MGHDK and CDR2 SYGVNS. The CDR3 runs to 15 residues. V lost 5 bases, J lost 4 bases, and 18 bases lay in between. CDR3 coding DNA: TGTGCCAGCAGTCCCCGAACGGGGCCTGGGTACGAGCAGTACTTC. Amino acid sequence: CASSPRTGPGYEQYF.

The chain is built from TRBV2 and TRBJ2-1, with D possibly being TRBD2 (6 bases). Germline values: CDR1 SNHLY, CDR2 FYNNEI. CDR3 size: 17 residues. Trimming pared 2 bases from V and 0 bases from J, leaving 14 bases between. The CDR3, as DNA: TGTGCCAGCAGTGAACCCAGGGAGCGGGTCTCCTACAATGAGCAGTTCTTC. Translated: CASSEPRERVSYNEQFF.

This clone was observed a single time. The chain has TRBV14 and TRBJ2-1; 9 positions match TRBD2. The CDR3 loop spans 12 amino acids. Germline V gives CDR1 SGHDN, CDR2 FVKESK. With 5 bases clipped from V and 8 bases from J, the junction kept 1 base outside the gene matches. CDR3 amino acids: CASSIAGDEQFF. In DNA, the CDR3 is TGTGCCAGCAGCATAGCGGGAGATGAGCAGTTCTTC. Looking up the rest from reference TRBV14 and TRBJ2-1 gives the full variable domain: EAGVTQFPSHSVIEKGQTVTLRCDPISGHDNLYWYRRVMGKEIKFLLHFVKESKQDESGMPNNRFLAERTGGTYSTLKVQPAELEDSGVYFCASSIAGDEQFFGPGTRLTVL.

This chain links TRBV7-2 with TRBJ1-6, with 8 bases that match TRBD1. CDR3 length: 14 amino acids. Germline V gives CDR1 SGHTA, CDR2 FQGNSA. V lost 5 bases to trimming and J lost 7 bases; unmatched junction nucleotides: 4. The CDR3 bases are TGTGCCAGCAGCCTAGACAGGGGAAATTCACCCCTCCACTTT. It specifies CASSLDRGNSPLHF.

The rearrangement uses TRBV6-5 and TRBJ1-5, with a possible D match to TRBD1 (5 bases). The CDR3 consists of 15 residues. The V end was cut by 6 bases, the J end by 6 bases, with 18 bases between. Germline CDR1 is MNHEY and CDR2 is SVGAGI. CDR3: CASSPSQGGIQPQHF. CDR3 DNA sequence: TGTGCCAGCAGCCCCTCTCAGGGAGGGATTCAGCCCCAGCATTTT.

This chain connects TRBV27 to TRBJ2-5; a possible D gene is TRBD2 (5 bases). The germline V gene encodes CDR1 MNHEY and CDR2 SMNVEV (reference sequence). Trimming took off 1 base at V and 4 bases at J, with 10 bases between the two ends. The CDR3 length is 14 residues. The CDR3 DNA reads TGTGCCAGCAGTTTATTAGGCCGGGGAGAGACCCAGTACTTC. It translates to CASSLLGRGETQYF.

The chain carries TRBV7-9 and TRBJ1-3; TRBD1 matches at 7 bases. With 0 bases clipped from V and 1 base from J, the junction kept 3 bases outside the gene matches. The germline CDR1 and CDR2 sequences are SEHNR and FQNEAQ (reference sequence). This CDR3 comprises 16 residues. CDR3 amino acids: CASSLAAGGSGNTIYF. CDR3 nucleotide sequence: TGTGCCAGCAGCTTAGCCGCAGGGGGTTCTGGAAACACCATATATTTT.

This clone was counted between two and nine times. The same CDR3 can be traced to other DNA sequences in this sample. The chain joins TRBV27 to TRBJ1-1; D unclear. V was cut by 0 bases and J by 1 base, with 3 bases left in between. Germline lookup yields CDR1 MNHEY and CDR2 SMNVEV (reference sequence). The CDR3 extends over 13 amino acids. The CDR3 sequence: CASSLSRNTEAFF. The CDR3, as DNA: TGTGCCAGCAGTTTATCGAGGAACACTGAAGCTTTCTTT.